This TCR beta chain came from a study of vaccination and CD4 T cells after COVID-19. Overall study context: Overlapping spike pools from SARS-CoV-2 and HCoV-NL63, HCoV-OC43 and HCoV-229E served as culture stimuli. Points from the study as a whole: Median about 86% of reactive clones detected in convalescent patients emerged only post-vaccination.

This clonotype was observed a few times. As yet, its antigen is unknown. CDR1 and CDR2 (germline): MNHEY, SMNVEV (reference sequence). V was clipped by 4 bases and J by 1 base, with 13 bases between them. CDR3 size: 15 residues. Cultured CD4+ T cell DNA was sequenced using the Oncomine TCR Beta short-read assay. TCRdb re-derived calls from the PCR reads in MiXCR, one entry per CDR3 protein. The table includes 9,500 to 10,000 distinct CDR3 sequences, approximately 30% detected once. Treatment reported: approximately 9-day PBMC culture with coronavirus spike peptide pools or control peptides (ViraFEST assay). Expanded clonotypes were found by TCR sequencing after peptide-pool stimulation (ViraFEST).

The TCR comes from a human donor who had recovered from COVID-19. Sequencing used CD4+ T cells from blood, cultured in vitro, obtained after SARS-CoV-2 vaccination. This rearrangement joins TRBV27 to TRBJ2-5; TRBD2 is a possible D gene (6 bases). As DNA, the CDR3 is TGTGCCAGCAGTTGGAGGGGACCGTCCCAAGAGACCCAGTACTTC. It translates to CASSWRGPSQETQYF.